A single sample gave rise to the 10 T cell receptor beta chains below, sequenced in a study of T-cell reconstitution after alpha-beta-depleted transplantation in children. Unique molecular identifiers were incorporated during preparation of the TCRbeta library. TCRdb re-called the PCR reads with MiXCR, one entry per CDR3 protein. The sample carries about 600,000 distinct CDR3 sequences, over 10% recorded once. This specimen was PBMCs, mostly from graft donor cells, taken 360 days after TCRalphabeta/CD19-depleted stem cell transplant. These receptors were taken from a male patient younger than 18 who had a stem cell transplant for acute myeloid leukemia, so the T cells may come from the graft donor.

This clonotype showed up just a few times. This chain links TRBV9 with TRBJ2-2; D remains unclear. V dropped 1 base and J dropped 2 bases, with 6 bases sitting between them. This CDR3 region has 14 residues. CDR1 and CDR2 (germline): SGDLS, YYNGEE. The CDR3, as DNA: TGTGCCAGCAGCGTATTGGGTAACACCGGGGAGCTGTTTTTT. Amino acids: CASSVLGNTGELFF.

In its sample, this clonotype was seen a few times. The chain uses TRBV7-2 and TRBJ2-7; D ambiguous. Germline assignment: CDR1 SGHTA and CDR2 FQGNSA. V was shortened by 5 bases and J by 0 bases, with 5 bases between the two germline ends. The CDR3 has 12 residues. The CDR3 DNA follows: TGTGCCAGCAGCCATTTCTCCTACGAGCAGTACTTC. Its translation: CASSHFSYEQYF.

CDR3 region: CASSWETGWVETQYF. The CDR3 DNA reads TGTGCCAGCAGCTGGGAGACAGGGTGGGTAGAGACCCAGTACTTC. The chain is built from TRBV5-5 and TRBJ2-5; 7 bases match TRBD1. The trim removed 3 bases at V and 4 bases at J, leaving 9 bases unmatched. CDR3 length equals 15 residues. Germline V gene data show CDR1 as SGHKS and CDR2 as YYEKEE (reference sequence).

This clonotype occurred a few times. The chain recombines TRBV4-3 with TRBJ2-1; 14 bases agree with TRBD2. V lost 3 bases to trimming and J lost 2 bases; unmatched junction nucleotides: 6. CDR3 size: 18 residues. The germline V gene has CDR1 LGHNA and CDR2 YSLEER. The CDR3 DNA follows: TGCGCCAGCAGCCACGGGACTAGCGGGAGTGCGGCCTACAATGAGCAGTTCTTC. As protein: CASSHGTSGSAAYNEQFF.

The chain uses TRBV15 and TRBJ1-6, with TRBD1 matching 8 bases. V shed 5 bases, J shed 9 bases, and the junction held 6 bases outside the gene matches. Germline CDR1 is LNHNV and CDR2 is YYDKDF (reference sequence). The CDR3 loop spans 14 amino acids. As DNA, the CDR3 is TGTGCCACCAGCGTTCAGGGGGCCTCTTCACCCCTCCACTTT. Translating it yields CATSVQGASSPLHF. Variable domain in full (rest from reference TRBV15 and TRBJ1-6): DAMVIQNPRYQVTQFGKPVTLSCSQTLNHNVMYWYQQKSSQAPKLLFHYYDKDFNNEADTPDNFQSRRPNTSFCFLDIRSPGLGDTAMYLCATSVQGASSPLHFGNGTRLTVT.

This clonotype has just a few counts. The chain recombines TRBV5-1 with TRBJ2-1, with 7 bases matching TRBD1. CDR1 SGHRS and CDR2 YFSETQ come from the germline V gene. This CDR3 comprises 16 residues. The trim removed 6 bases at V and 10 bases at J, leaving 19 bases unmatched. The CDR3 here is CASIPGIFDRDEEQFF. CDR3 coding DNA: TGCGCCAGCATCCCCGGGATCTTCGACAGGGATGAAGAGCAGTTCTTC. The full variable domain, with the rest looked up from reference TRBV5-1 and TRBJ2-1, is KAGVTQTPRYLIKTRGQQVTLSCSPISGHRSVSWYQQTPGQGLQFLFEYFSETQRNKGNFPGRFSGRQFSNSRSEMNVSTLELGDSALYLCASIPGIFDRDEEQFFGPGTRLTVL.

This clonotype was counted many times. The V and J genes are TRBV27 and TRBJ2-1, with a weak D call TRBD2 (5 bases). The germline V gene encodes CDR1 MNHEY and CDR2 SMNVEV (reference sequence). V was trimmed by 5 bases and J by 1 base, leaving 12 bases between them. CDR3 length: 15 residues. CDR3 DNA: TGTGCCAGCAGTCTCGGGGTAACGTCCTACAATGAGCAGTTCTTC. The encoded protein is CASSLGVTSYNEQFF.

This clonotype was seen ten or more times. The chain is built from TRBV7-2 and TRBJ2-5; D gene uncertain. Germline CDR1 reads SGHTA; CDR2 reads FQGNSA. The CDR3 contains 13 residues. V gave up 7 bases and J gave up 2 bases, with 11 bases separating them. For the CDR3, the DNA is TGTGCCAGCACCTTCGCGAATCAAGAGACCCAGTACTTC. Its translation is CASTFANQETQYF. Using reference TRBV7-2 and TRBJ2-5 for the parts outside the CDR3, the full variable domain is GAGVSQSPSNKVTEKGKDVELRCDPISGHTALYWYRQSLGQGLEFLIYFQGNSAPDKSGLPSDRFSAERTGGSVSTLTIQRTQQEDSAVYLCASTFANQETQYFGPGTRLLVL.

This clonotype showed up just a few times. The V call is TRBV20-1, the J call TRBJ2-1; no reliable D call. The CDR3 has 16 amino acids. Germline assignment: CDR1 DFQATT and CDR2 SNEGSKA (reference sequence). V was clipped by 0 bases and J by 6 bases, with 18 bases between them. The CDR3 DNA reads as TGCAGTGCTAGAGAAACCATTTTGGCCCTCAGCAATGAGCAGTTCTTC. This sequence encodes CSARETILALSNEQFF.

The sample holds a few counts of this clonotype. V usage is TRBV5-1 and J usage is TRBJ2-1; TRBD2 matches 14 bases. Looked up from germline, CDR1 is SGHRS and CDR2 is YFSETQ. CDR3 length: 19 amino acids. V lost 2 bases to trimming and J lost 1 base; unmatched junction nucleotides: 8. CDR3: CASSFPGTSGSASYNEQFF. The CDR3 region has the DNA TGCGCCAGCAGCTTCCCTGGGACTAGCGGGAGTGCGTCCTACAATGAGCAGTTCTTC.